The T cell receptor beta chain described here comes from a study of blood T cell repertoires in COVID-19. Study-level background: COVID-19 samples, acute and convalescent, were from the United States, Italy and Spain. Sources were T cells, B-cell-depleted T cells, or PBMCs; the material itself was cDNA or gDNA.

In the original analysis: Reference gene primer amplification gave estimated nucleated cell counts. TCRdb keeps only in-frame clones here, not all; method: immunoSEQ multiplex PCR. The V and J calls and clone size were taken over from that table, and D and trimming were inferred from the DNA. The data contain around 100,000 clones, about 91% of them singletons. Sequencing used peripheral blood. The TCR comes from a human donor in a cohort sampled during active COVID-19.

CDR3 amino acids: CASSQNQAGAKDTQYF. The CDR3, as DNA: TGCGCCAGCAGCCAGAATCAGGCGGGAGCCAAAGATACGCAGTATTTT. The chain carries TRBV4-1 and TRBJ2-3; 7 bases align to TRBD2. This CDR3 region has 16 residues. Germline lookup yields CDR1 MGHRA and CDR2 YSYEKL. The J segment lost 5 bases and the V segment lost 3 bases, leaving 11 bases of the junction unmatched.